This T cell receptor (beta chain) derives from a study of blood T cell repertoires in COVID-19. As for the study in general: Sources were T cells, B-cell-depleted T cells, or PBMCs; the material itself was cDNA or gDNA.

This CDR3 region has 15 residues. The ends were cut back, 5 bases at V and 0 bases at J, with 14 bases in the middle. Germline CDR1 reads LNHDA; CDR2 reads SQIVND (reference sequence). This clone has a single count. Authors' methods: Estimated nucleated cell counts came from reference gene primer amplification. Using immunoSEQ multiplex PCR, the repertoire was profiled, and TCRdb retains in-frame clones only, with some absent. V and J calls and clone size come straight from that table; D and trimming were deduced from the DNA. The sample consists of 300,000 or so clones, almost 90% of them appearing once. Seattle's enrolled individuals joined amid active infection and were then monitored longitudinally.

This chain links TRBV19 with TRBJ2-7, with D possibly being TRBD1 (5 bases). The clonotype comes from a woman younger than 45 with COVID-19, enrolled during active disease. Sequenced: peripheral blood. This CDR3 is CASSAARQYSYEQYF. In DNA, the CDR3 is TGTGCCAGTAGTGCAGCAAGACAGTACTCCTACGAGCAGTACTTC. The variable domain in full, with the rest retrieved from reference TRBV19 and TRBJ2-7, is DGGITQSPKYLFRKEGQNVTLSCEQNLNHDAMYWYRQDPGQGLRLIYYSQIVNDFQKGDIAEGYSVSREKKESFPLTVTSAQKNPTAFYLCASSAARQYSYEQYFGPGTRLTVT.